Listed here are 10 T cell receptor beta chains from one sample, sequenced in a study of graft-versus-host responses after intestinal transplantation. Intraepithelial plus lamina propria lymphocytes were released by processing graft tissue. Sequencing used immunoSEQ multiplex PCR; TCRdb keeps in-frame clones, though not all of them. The sample has under 7,000 clones; approximately 76% are singletons. The sample consisted of ileum tissue, taken about 240 days after intestinal transplant. The receptors come from a human patient who received an intestinal transplant, so some T cells may come from the graft donor.

The chain employs TRBV14 and TRBJ2-5; no definite D call. The CDR3 is 14 residues long. Trimming cost V 2 bases and J 4 bases, with 11 bases left between them. From germline, CDR1 is SGHDN and CDR2 FVKESK. DNA for the CDR3: TGTGCCAGCAGCCAAAGTTTCACCAGAGAGACCCAGTACTTC. Protein: CASSQSFTRETQYF.

J is TRBJ2-2 and V is TRBV5-1; D is undetermined. The V and J ends lost 5 bases and 4 bases respectively, with 12 bases between them. This CDR3 contains 14 residues. CDR1 is SGHRS, CDR2 YFSETQ, per germline. The CDR3 sequence is CASRGREATGELFF. DNA for the CDR3: TGCGCCAGCAGGGGTAGAGAGGCCACCGGGGAGCTGTTTTTT.

The V and J genes are TRBV12-5 and TRBJ2-7; no firm D call. CDR1 and CDR2 from the germline V gene are LGHNT and FRNRAP. CDR3 size: 11 residues. V dropped 4 bases and J dropped 4 bases, with 5 bases sitting between them. The CDR3 protein is CASGSLYEQYF. The CDR3 nucleotides are TGTGCTAGTGGTTCTTTGTACGAGCAGTACTTC.

A single count supports this clone. This chain connects TRBV4-3 to TRBJ2-3; no clear D gene. Trimming shortened V by 0 bases and J by 3 bases, and 4 bases separated the two germline ends. Germline CDR1 LGHNA, CDR2 YSLEER. This CDR3 comprises 13 residues. DNA of the CDR3: TGCGCCAGCAGCCAAGAGGGGACAGATACGCAGTATTTT. Translated, it gives CASSQEGTDTQYF.

This clone was counted between two and nine times. J is TRBJ1-1 and V is TRBV6-1, with a tentative D call TRBD1 (6 bases). The germline CDR1 and CDR2 sequences are MNHNS and SASEGT. Trimming cost V 6 bases and J 1 base, with 15 bases left between them. The CDR3 totals 15 residues. CDR3 nucleotides: TGTGCCAGCAGACCCGCGGGGGGCTCGAACACTGAAGCTTTCTTT. Residues: CASRPAGGSNTEAFF.

The CDR3 bases are TGTGCCAGCAGTCACCAGGGGGGTGGATATAATTCACCCCTCCACTTT. Translation: CASSHQGGGYNSPLHF. V and J are TRBV7-8 and TRBJ1-6; 7 positions agree with TRBD1. V gave up 6 bases and J gave up 4 bases; unmatched junction bases: 9. Germline V gene sequence: CDR1 SGHVS, CDR2 FQNEAQ. The CDR3 sequence is 16 residues long.

This clone was picked up a small number of times. A clone one base away is much larger, so this may be a read error. The chain uses TRBV6-6 and TRBJ1-6, with D tentatively TRBD1 (6 bases). Germline CDR1 is MNHNY and CDR2 is SVGAGI (reference sequence). This CDR3 spans 14 amino acids. The CDR3 coding sequence is TGTGCCAGGAGTTACGGGGACACGGTTTCACCCCTCCACTTT. It yields the protein CARSYGDTVSPLHF.

For this clone: Compared with germline, one end of the junction differs, possibly owing to a read error. The V and J genes are TRBV6-5 and TRBJ1-1; TRBD1 matches 9 bases. CDR1 and CDR2 (germline): MNHEY, SVGAGI. The CDR3 totals 15 residues. CDR3 sequence reads: CARSYTSGTGSEAFF. CDR3 in DNA: TGTGCCAGGAGTTACACTTCCGGGACAGGGTCTGAAGCTTTCTTT.

This chain uses TRBV6-1 with TRBJ1-5; the match to TRBD1 covers 7 bases. With 6 bases clipped from V and 11 bases from J, the junction kept 10 bases outside the gene matches. There are 13 residues in the CDR3. CDR1 MNHNS and CDR2 SASEGT come from the germline V gene. In nucleotides, the CDR3 is TGTGCCAGCAGGACAGGGTGGGGATTGGCCCAGCATTTT. As protein: CASRTGWGLAQHF.

The CDR3, as DNA: TGTGCCAGCAGCCCGGGACAGGGAGGCAATCAGCCCCAGCATTTT. Translating gives CASSPGQGGNQPQHF. V and J are TRBV6-9 and TRBJ1-5; 9 nucleotides match TRBD1. This CDR3 comprises 15 residues. V trimming: 6 bases; J trimming: 2 bases; junction bases outside the gene matches: 5. Germline V gene sequence: CDR1 MNHGY, CDR2 SVAAGI.